Presented here are 32 T cell receptor beta chains from one specimen sequenced in a study of blood T cell repertoires in COVID-19. Using immunoSEQ multiplex PCR, the repertoire was profiled, and TCRdb retains in-frame clones only, with some absent. The repertoire holds around 140,000 clones, with 88% as singletons. The sample was peripheral blood. The receptors derive from a human donor with COVID-19, enrolled during active disease. The donor label of this sample is uncertain.

This chain uses TRBV6-5 with TRBJ1-4, with TRBD1 matching 7 bases. Germline CDR1 MNHEY, CDR2 SVGAGI. The CDR3 length is 13 residues. Trimming cost V 5 bases and J 4 bases; bases outside gene matches: 1. The chain's CDR3 is CASSRDSNEKLFF. CDR3 nucleotides: TGTGCCAGCAGTAGGGACAGTAATGAAAAACTGTTTTTT.

The CDR3 sequence is CASSLDLGTGRADTQYF. In nucleotides, the CDR3 is TGCGCCAGCAGCTTGGACCTGGGGACAGGGCGCGCAGATACGCAGTATTTT. The chain uses TRBV5-1 and TRBJ2-3; 9 bases agree with TRBD1. With V trimmed by 0 bases and J by 4 bases, 9 bases remained unmatched. The CDR3 is 17 residues long. Looked up from germline, CDR1 is SGHRS and CDR2 is YFSETQ.

The rearrangement links TRBV6-5 to TRBJ2-5, with D tentatively TRBD2 (5 bases). V shed 3 bases and J shed 4 bases, with 15 bases lying between them. Germline V lookup: CDR1 MNHEY, CDR2 SVGAGI. CDR3 length: 15 residues. In DNA, the CDR3 is TGTGCCAGCAGTTATAGGGTAGGGAGCCCAGAGACCCAGTACTTC. This gives the protein CASSYRVGSPETQYF.

This chain uses TRBV6-5 with TRBJ1-6; 7 nucleotides line up with TRBD1. V gave up 5 bases and J gave up 8 bases; unmatched junction bases: 6. Germline V gene sequence: CDR1 MNHEY, CDR2 SVGAGI. This CDR3 region has 14 residues. Here the CDR3 reads CASSRQGVDSPLHF. In nucleotides, the CDR3 is TGTGCCAGCAGTCGCCAGGGGGTCGATTCACCCCTCCACTTT.

The J gene is TRBJ2-7, the V gene TRBV6-5; tentative D call: TRBD2 (6 bases). CDR3 size: 13 residues. Trimming shortened V by 6 bases and J by 3 bases, and 12 bases separated the two germline ends. In germline, CDR1 is MNHEY, CDR2 SVGAGI. CDR3 DNA: TGTGCCAGCAGAGTAGGAGGGATCTACGAGCAGTACTTC. Its protein product is CASRVGGIYEQYF.

The rearrangement links TRBV27 to TRBJ1-6; D perhaps matches TRBD1 (6 bases). This CDR3 is 14 amino acids long. Trimming stripped 8 bases from V and 9 bases from J, with 17 bases between. Germline loops: CDR1 MNHEY, CDR2 SMNVEV (reference sequence). Written as DNA, the CDR3 is TGTGCCAGCGGTCTACAGGGAGAGGGTTCACCCCTCCACTTT. Protein product: CASGLQGEGSPLHF.

The CDR3 sequence: CASSSTSGADYGYTF. The CDR3 DNA sequence: TGTGCCAGCAGTTCAACCTCAGGGGCTGACTATGGCTACACCTTC. V is TRBV28 and J is TRBJ1-2; the D gene is possibly TRBD1 (6 bases). CDR1 is MDHEN, CDR2 SYDVKM, per germline. This CDR3 is built from 15 residues. V lost 4 bases and J lost 3, with 15 bases in between.

The chain is built from TRBV10-3 and TRBJ1-2, with a tentative D call TRBD1 (6 bases). Germline V CDR1 and CDR2: ENHRY, SYGVKD. The V and J ends lost 6 bases and 8 bases respectively, with 13 bases between them. This CDR3 is built from 12 residues. CDR3 in DNA: TGTGCCATCAGGGAGGACAGTCGGGGCTACACCTTC. It is translated as CAIREDSRGYTF.

This chain's CDR3 is CASSLRQTSTEAFF. CDR3 in DNA: TGTGCCAGCAGTTTACGGCAGACATCGACTGAAGCTTTCTTT. V usage is TRBV28 and J usage is TRBJ1-1; D is ambiguous. V was clipped by 2 bases and J by 5 bases, with 12 bases between them. Looked up from germline, CDR1 is MDHEN and CDR2 is SYDVKM. This CDR3 region has 14 residues.

V gene TRBV18 combines with J gene TRBJ2-1, with 10 bases identical to TRBD2. Germline CDR1 KGHSH, CDR2 LQKENI. The CDR3 is 17 residues long. The J segment lost 2 bases and the V segment lost 3 bases, leaving 7 bases of the junction unmatched. Here the CDR3 DNA reads TGTGCCAGCTCACCCAGTCTAGCGGGGGTGACCTACAATGAGCAGTTCTTC. It codes for CASSPSLAGVTYNEQFF.

The V and J genes are TRBV30 and TRBJ1-4; no firm D call. This CDR3 is built from 15 residues. V was cut by 3 bases and J by 5 bases, with 16 bases left in between. Germline CDR1 and CDR2: GTSNPN and SVGIG (reference sequence). CDR3 DNA: TGTGCCTGGAGGTTACTCGGGAGTCCGAATGAAAAACTGTTTTTT. It specifies CAWRLLGSPNEKLFF. Full variable domain (outside the CDR3, taken from reference TRBV30 and TRBJ1-4): SQTIHQWPATLVQPVGSPLSLECTVEGTSNPNLYWYRQAAGRGLQLLFYSVGIGQISSEVPQNLSASRPQDRQFILSSKKLLLSDSGFYLCAWRLLGSPNEKLFFGSGTQLSVL.

The chain has TRBV10-1 and TRBJ2-7; 7 positions agree with TRBD2. This CDR3 comprises 15 residues. CDR1 is WNHNN, CDR2 SYGVQD, per germline (reference sequence). With V trimmed by 0 bases and J by 7 bases, 9 bases remained unmatched. The CDR3 DNA reads as TGCGCCAGCAGTGAGTCGAAGGGAGGGTCGGAAGAGCAGTACTTC. Protein sequence: CASSESKGGSEEQYF.

The genes are TRBV5-3 and TRBJ1-3, with 7 bases that match TRBD1. TRBV5-3 is identified as an open reading frame with a role that is uncertain. CDR3 length equals 16 residues. V shed 1 base, J shed 8 bases, and the junction held 12 bases outside the gene matches. DNA for the CDR3: TGTGCCAGAAGCTTGAGGGGACAGCTAATTGGTGACACCATATATTTT. Its translation: CARSLRGQLIGDTIYF.

The CDR3 nucleotides are TGTGCCAGCAGCCAAGACCCAGCGGGTGATTCACCCCTCCACTTT. This sequence encodes CASSQDPAGDSPLHF. The chain combines TRBV3-1 (or the pseudogene TRBV3-2) with TRBJ1-6; D uncertain. Germline values: CDR1 LGHDT, CDR2 YNNKEL (reference sequence). V lost 0 bases and J lost 8, with 11 bases in between. The CDR3 sequence is 15 residues long.

CDR3 region: CASSQPRSGEKLFF. DNA for the CDR3: TGTGCCAGCAGCCAACCTAGATCGGGGGAAAAACTGTTTTTT. This sequence joins TRBV6-5 and TRBJ1-4, with D unresolved. Trimming shortened V by 6 bases and J by 8 bases, and 16 bases separated the two germline ends. CDR1 is MNHEY, CDR2 SVGAGI, per germline. CDR3 size: 14 residues.

The sample holds one count of this clone. The rearrangement links TRBV23-1 to TRBJ2-3; 11 bases map to TRBD1. TRBV23-1 is an open reading frame, and its role is uncertain. This CDR3 region has 17 residues. V gave up 5 bases and J gave up 1 base; unmatched junction bases: 8. CDR3 protein: CASSSGTGGIGTDTQYF. For the CDR3, the DNA is TGCGCCAGCAGTTCCGGGACAGGGGGGATAGGCACAGATACGCAGTATTTT.

Only one count was recorded for this clone. The chain recombines TRBV6-4 with TRBJ2-3, with 13 bases matching TRBD2. Germline trimming cut 6 bases from V and 2 bases from J; bases unmatched to any gene: 17. CDR3 length: 20 residues. Germline V lookup: CDR1 MRHNA, CDR2 SNTAGT. CDR3 loop: CASRLPPGGTSGADTDTQYF. The CDR3 DNA sequence: TGTGCCAGCAGACTACCCCCAGGCGGGACTAGCGGGGCCGACACAGATACGCAGTATTTT.

This clone was seen once. The CDR3 loop reads CANLRQGEWGAFF. The CDR3 DNA is TGTGCCAATCTGCGACAGGGGGAATGGGGCGCTTTCTTT. The chain has TRBV21-1 and TRBJ1-1; the D call TRBD1 from the table was never checked on the DNA. TRBV21-1 is labeled a pseudogene. The CDR3 is made up of 13 amino acids.

The V call is TRBV7-3, the J call TRBJ2-5; D not resolved. The germline V gene encodes CDR1 SGHTA and CDR2 FQGTGA. Trimming pared 1 base from V and 4 bases from J, leaving 7 bases between. CDR3 length: 13 amino acids. This CDR3 reads CASSLNRGETQYF. The CDR3 DNA follows: TGTGCCAGCAGCTTAAACCGAGGAGAGACCCAGTACTTC.

The chain links TRBV10-1 to TRBJ2-7; no firm D call. CDR3 length: 11 residues. The germline CDR1 and CDR2 sequences are WNHNN and SYGVQD (reference sequence). V dropped 5 bases and J dropped 3 bases, with 5 bases sitting between them. For the CDR3, the DNA is TGCGCCAGCAGTAACAACTACGAGCAGTACTTC. It yields the protein CASSNNYEQYF.

This sequence joins TRBV29-1 and TRBJ2-1; D is possibly TRBD1 (6 bases). CDR1 and CDR2 (germline): SQVTM, ANQGSEA. The V and J ends lost 2 bases and 16 bases respectively, with 15 bases between them. The CDR3 has 11 amino acids. The CDR3 spells CSVEPGQGYFF. CDR3 nucleotide sequence: TGCAGCGTTGAACCGGGCCAGGGGTACTTCTTC.

The chain links TRBV5-1 to TRBJ2-1; either TRBD1 or TRBD2 may supply D (5 bases each). The germline gives CDR1 SGHRS, CDR2 YFSETQ. The V end was cut by 4 bases, the J end by 3 bases, with 11 bases between. The CDR3 has 14 residues. The chain's CDR3 is CASSLEDIYNEQFF. CDR3 DNA: TGCGCCAGCAGCCTGGAGGACATCTACAATGAGCAGTTCTTC.

Here the CDR3 reads CASSLMAGGNYGYTF. The CDR3 coding sequence is TGTGCCAGCAGCTTGATGGCAGGAGGAAACTATGGCTACACCTTC. The V call is TRBV5-6, the J call TRBJ1-2; D gene ambiguous. Germline V gene lookup returns CDR1 SGHDT and CDR2 YYEEEE. V was cut by 1 base and J by 2 bases, with 12 bases left in between. The length of the CDR3 is 15 residues.

The chain has TRBV5-6 and TRBJ2-7; 7 bases fit TRBD2. This CDR3 has 12 residues. Germline values: CDR1 SGHDT, CDR2 YYEEEE. J lost 9 bases, V lost 0 bases, and 3 bases had no gene match. The CDR3 region is CASSLAWGGQYF. For the CDR3, the DNA is TGTGCCAGCAGCTTGGCGTGGGGGGGGCAGTACTTC. The full variable domain, its missing parts supplied by reference TRBV5-6 and TRBJ2-7, is DAGVTQSPTHLIKTRGQQVTLRCSPKSGHDTVSWYQQALGQGPQFIFQYYEEEERQRGNFPDRFSGHQFPNYSSELNVNALLLGDSALYLCASSLAWGGQYFGPGTRLTVT.

The rearrangement joins TRBV19 to TRBJ1-2; 7 nucleotides align to TRBD1. CDR1 LNHDA and CDR2 SQIVND come from the germline V gene (reference sequence). V gave up 3 bases and J gave up 8 bases; unmatched junction bases: 12. The CDR3 spans 15 residues. The CDR3 bases are TGTGCCAGTAGTATCCCCCAAGGGGGCGGCGGAGGCTACACCTTC. Translating gives CASSIPQGGGGGYTF.

The genes are TRBV11-1 and TRBJ2-3; D is undetermined. Germline CDR1 and CDR2: SGHAT and FQDESV (reference sequence). With 1 base removed from V and 1 base from J, the gap between germline ends came to 6 bases. CDR3 length: 14 amino acids. CDR3 coding DNA: TGTGCCAGCAGCTTAGTTCCAGGCACAGATACGCAGTATTTT. It translates to CASSLVPGTDTQYF. The full variable domain, completed using reference TRBV11-1 and TRBJ2-3, is EAEVAQSPRYKITEKSQAVAFWCDPISGHATLYWYRQILGQGPELLVQFQDESVVDDSQLPKDRFSAERLKGVDSTLKIQPAELGDSAMYLCASSLVPGTDTQYFGPGTRLTVL.

The sample holds a few counts of this clone. This chain uses TRBV11-3 with TRBJ2-2; D is possibly TRBD1 (6 bases). The germline V gene encodes CDR1 SGHNT and CDR2 YENEEA. The CDR3 is made up of 14 amino acids. V shed 4 bases and J shed 4 bases, with 10 bases lying between them. CDR3 region: CASSYRTVTGELFF. The CDR3 nucleotides are TGTGCCAGCAGCTATCGGACAGTCACCGGGGAGCTGTTTTTT.

This clone has only one observation. The V and J genes are TRBV5-1 and TRBJ2-2; TRBD1 aligns across 8 bases. The length of the CDR3 is 14 residues. Germline V gene lookup returns CDR1 SGHRS and CDR2 YFSETQ. The V gene end was trimmed by 2 bases and the J gene end by 6 bases; junction bases not matched to a gene: 3. CDR3: CASSLTRGPGELFF. The CDR3 DNA reads as TGCGCCAGCAGCTTAACCAGGGGGCCCGGGGAGCTGTTTTTT. The whole variable domain, filled in from reference TRBV5-1 and TRBJ2-2, reads KAGVTQTPRYLIKTRGQQVTLSCSPISGHRSVSWYQQTPGQGLQFLFEYFSETQRNKGNFPGRFSGRQFSNSRSEMNVSTLELGDSALYLCASSLTRGPGELFFGEGSRLTVL.

The sample holds a few counts of this clone. The chain has TRBV12-3 or TRBV12-4 and TRBJ1-3; 9 bases match TRBD1. The ends lost 5 bases at V and 8 bases at J; junction bases unmatched: 4. The CDR3 covers 13 residues. In DNA form, the CDR3 reads TGTGCCAGCAGTAGGGGACAGGGAGACACCATATATTTT. This gives the protein CASSRGQGDTIYF.

The V gene is TRBV27, the J gene TRBJ1-4, with 9 nucleotides matching TRBD1. The germline V gene has CDR1 MNHEY and CDR2 SMNVEV (reference sequence). J gave up 8 bases and V 3 bases, and 13 bases lay outside the gene matches. This CDR3 is 17 amino acids long. The CDR3 DNA reads as TGTGCCAGCAGTTTCGAATCTCCGGGACAGGGCAACGAAAAACTGTTTTTT. Translation gives CASSFESPGQGNEKLFF.

The gene calls are TRBV19 and TRBJ1-3, with a weak D call TRBD1 (6 bases). Germline V gene data show CDR1 as LNHDA and CDR2 as SQIVND (reference sequence). V was cut by 4 bases and J by 8 bases, with 18 bases left in between. The length of the CDR3 is 15 residues. CDR3 amino acids: CASSTGARRVHTIYF. Here the CDR3 DNA reads TGTGCCAGTAGTACAGGGGCCCGCAGAGTTCACACCATATATTTT.

Comment on this clone: Other DNA sequences of this sample code for an identical CDR3. The rearrangement joins TRBV7-3 to TRBJ2-2; 13 bases are shared with TRBD2. This CDR3 spans 18 amino acids. The germline V gene has CDR1 SGHTA and CDR2 FQGTGA. The V gene end was trimmed by 4 bases and the J gene end by 6 bases; junction bases not matched to a gene: 11. CDR3 bases: TGTGCCAGCAGCTCGGGACTAGCGGGAAGCGTACTCGCCGGGGAGCTGTTTTTT. Encoded protein: CASSSGLAGSVLAGELFF.